These 24 T cell receptor beta chains were all obtained from the same sample, sequenced in a study of beta chain features in type 1 diabetes. Isolated RNA was reverse transcribed in full, so expressed TCRB transcripts were sequenced. Assay: immunoSEQ multiplex PCR; the TCRdb copy retains only in-frame clones and omits some. The repertoire holds about 130,000 clones, with 7% to 10% as singletons. The sequenced sample consisted of central memory CD4+ T cells from blood. These receptors all come from a man between 18 and 35 years old in good health.

This clone was seen ten or more times. In DNA, the CDR3 is TGTGCCTGGAGACAGGGGGCGCATGGAGATACGCAGTATTTT. Translation gives CAWRQGAHGDTQYF. V gene TRBV30 combines with J gene TRBJ2-3, with TRBD1 matching over 9 bases. Germline-derived CDR1 and CDR2 are GTSNPN and SVGIG (reference sequence). The CDR3 consists of 14 residues. The V segment lost 3 bases and the J segment 5 bases; nucleotides outside the gene matches: 6.

Only a few counts were recorded for this clone. The chain is built from TRBV14 and TRBJ1-6; D remains unclear. The CDR3 is 16 amino acids. The germline gives CDR1 SGHDN, CDR2 FVKESK. V lost 4 bases, J lost 0 bases, and 10 bases lay in between. The CDR3 loop reads CASSPLQSSYNSPLHF. Written as DNA, the CDR3 is TGTGCCAGCAGCCCTCTACAGAGCTCCTATAATTCACCCCTCCACTTT.

V gene TRBV18 combines with J gene TRBJ1-5; 8 bases fit TRBD1. Germline V gene data show CDR1 as KGHSH and CDR2 as LQKENI. The CDR3 is made up of 14 amino acids. The ends lost 5 bases at V and 1 base at J; junction bases unmatched: 1. CDR3 residues: CASSGTGSNQPQHF. CDR3 DNA: TGTGCCAGCTCAGGGACAGGAAGCAATCAGCCCCAGCATTTT.

This clone was seen a few times. CDR3 region: CASSLTGEETQYF. DNA for the CDR3: TGCGCCAGCAGCTTAACAGGGGAAGAGACCCAGTACTTC. The chain has TRBV5-1 and TRBJ2-5; 7 bases align to TRBD1. CDR1 and CDR2 (germline): SGHRS, YFSETQ. The CDR3 runs 13 residues. The V gene end was trimmed by 2 bases and the J gene end by 3 bases; junction bases not matched to a gene: 1.

The chain combines TRBV7-9 with TRBJ1-6; a weak D match, TRBD1 (6 bases). The CDR3 sequence is 14 residues long. Trimming removed 8 bases from V and 6 bases from J, with 14 bases in between. Germline values: CDR1 SEHNR, CDR2 FQNEAQ (reference sequence). DNA of the CDR3: TGTGCCAGCTTTGCCGGGACAAGTAATTCACCCCTCCACTTT. Translating gives CASFAGTSNSPLHF.

Ten or more counts support this clone. The chain carries TRBV28 and TRBJ1-2, with 12 bases fitting TRBD1. The CDR3 length is 15 residues. V lost 6 bases, J lost 8 bases, and 10 bases stayed unmatched. Looked up from germline, CDR1 is MDHEN and CDR2 is SYDVKM. DNA of the CDR3: TGTGCCAGCAGGGCCCCGGGACAGGGGGCTAGCGGCTACACCTTC. Protein product: CASRAPGQGASGYTF.

This clone turned up a few times. This chain uses TRBV30 with TRBJ1-5, with D tentatively TRBD1 (5 bases). The length of the CDR3 is 17 residues. The germline V and J ends were trimmed by 3 bases and 0 bases, with 18 bases remaining between them. Germline V CDR1 and CDR2: GTSNPN, SVGIG (reference sequence). CDR3 sequence (DNA): TGTGCCTGGAGATCGGGGGGGTTCGGTGATAGCAATCAGCCCCAGCATTTT. This gives the protein CAWRSGGFGDSNQPQHF.

In its sample, this clone was seen a few times. This chain joins TRBV7-8 and TRBJ2-7, with D hard to call. The CDR3 contains 14 residues. From germline, CDR1 is SGHVS and CDR2 FQNEAQ. V was trimmed by 5 bases and J by 0 bases, leaving 11 bases between them. CDR3 bases: TGTGCCAGCAGCATGGCACAGTACTCCTACGAGCAGTACTTC. Translated, it gives CASSMAQYSYEQYF.

This clone was counted a few times. The chain recombines TRBV4-1 with TRBJ2-6; maybe TRBD1 (6 bases). This CDR3 is built from 16 residues. V dropped 8 bases and J dropped 2 bases, with 16 bases sitting between them. Germline assignment: CDR1 MGHRA and CDR2 YSYEKL. In DNA form, the CDR3 reads TGCGCCAGCGGCCCGACAGGAGAAACTGGGGCCAACGTCCTGACTTTC. Translation gives CASGPTGETGANVLTF.

This clone was detected only a few times. V usage is TRBV5-8 and J usage is TRBJ1-5; a weak D match, TRBD1 (5 bases). Germline CDR1 is SGHTS and CDR2 is YDEGEE. The V end lost 2 bases, the J end lost 3 bases, and 9 bases lay between the germline ends. CDR3 length equals 14 residues. The CDR3 nucleotides read TGTGCCAGCAGCTTAGGGGATCTCAATCAGCCCCAGCATTTT. Its protein product is CASSLGDLNQPQHF.

This rearrangement joins TRBV7-8 to TRBJ2-7, with 9 bases identical to TRBD2. Trimming cost V 6 bases and J 6 bases; bases outside gene matches: 9. Germline CDR1 reads SGHVS; CDR2 reads FQNEAQ. The length of the CDR3 is 14 residues. CDR3 sequence: CASSSGGGVLEQYF. The CDR3 bases are TGTGCCAGCAGTAGCGGCGGGGGGGTACTCGAGCAGTACTTC.

The chain uses TRBV27 and TRBJ1-5, with TRBD1 matching over 7 bases. V shed 6 bases, J shed 6 bases, and the junction held 2 bases outside the gene matches. The germline CDR1 and CDR2 sequences are MNHEY and SMNVEV (reference sequence). The length of the CDR3 is 12 residues. This CDR3 reads CASRSGGQPQHF. The CDR3 DNA reads as TGTGCCAGCAGATCAGGGGGTCAGCCCCAGCATTTT.

The chain couples TRBV7-2 to TRBJ1-6, with TRBD1 as a possible D gene (6 bases). Trimming pared 1 base from V and 9 bases from J, leaving 10 bases between. Germline CDR1 reads SGHTA; CDR2 reads FQGNSA. The CDR3 contains 14 residues. The CDR3 sequence is CASSLGQGSSPLHF. DNA of the CDR3: TGTGCCAGCAGCTTAGGGCAGGGGAGTTCACCCCTCCACTTT.

In this sample, this clone turned up a few times. The CDR3, as DNA: TGTGCCTGGAGTGTACCAGGCTACACTGAAGCTTTCTTT. Translated, it gives CAWSVPGYTEAFF. The chain recombines TRBV30 with TRBJ1-1; D unclear. Germline V gives CDR1 GTSNPN, CDR2 SVGIG (reference sequence). The V gene lost 0 bases and the J gene lost 3 bases, with 8 bases spanning the gap. The CDR3 totals 13 residues. The variable domain in full, completed from reference TRBV30 and TRBJ1-1, reads SQTIHQWPATLVQPVGSPLSLECTVEGTSNPNLYWYRQAAGRGLQLLFYSVGIGQISSEVPQNLSASRPQDRQFILSSKKLLLSDSGFYLCAWSVPGYTEAFFGQGTRLTVV.

The V call is TRBV27, the J call TRBJ2-1, with D possibly matching TRBD1 (6 bases). V lost 3 bases and J 10 bases, leaving 16 bases between the germline ends. Germline V gives CDR1 MNHEY, CDR2 SMNVEV (reference sequence). There are 14 residues in the CDR3. The CDR3 DNA is TGTGCCAGCAGTTTTGGTAGTAAGGGGGAGGAGCAGTTCTTC. Protein product: CASSFGSKGEEQFF.

This sequence joins TRBV27 and TRBJ2-7; 7 nucleotides line up with TRBD2. The CDR3 sequence is 14 residues long. J gave up 5 bases and V 7 bases, and 11 bases lay outside the gene matches. Germline V gene data show CDR1 as MNHEY and CDR2 as SMNVEV (reference sequence). CDR3 DNA sequence: TGTGCCAGCACCCCGTCGGGGGGTAGCGACGAGCAGTACTTC. Protein: CASTPSGGSDEQYF.

There are a few counts of this clone. The rearrangement links TRBV19 to TRBJ1-2; D might be TRBD1 (5 bases). The CDR3 totals 13 residues. Germline CDR1 and CDR2: LNHDA and SQIVND (reference sequence). With 3 bases removed from V and 4 bases from J, the gap between germline ends came to 9 bases. The CDR3 loop reads CASSMGQLYGYTF. The CDR3 DNA reads TGTGCCAGTAGTATGGGGCAGCTCTATGGCTACACCTTC.

This clone was counted only a few times. The gene calls are TRBV30 and TRBJ1-6; D is perhaps TRBD1 (5 bases). The CDR3 is 14 amino acids. The V end lost 0 bases, the J end lost 5 bases, and 8 bases lay between the germline ends. CDR1 and CDR2 (germline): GTSNPN, SVGIG (reference sequence). The CDR3 loop is CAWSVAGNNSPLHF. DNA for the CDR3: TGTGCCTGGAGTGTGGCAGGGAATAATTCACCCCTCCACTTT.

The chain uses TRBV5-8 and TRBJ2-7; the D is unclear. The V gene lost 1 base and the J gene lost 5 bases, with 13 bases spanning the gap. Germline assignment: CDR1 SGHTS and CDR2 YDEGEE. CDR3 size: 14 residues. CDR3 sequence reads: CASSLISLANEQYF. The CDR3 coding sequence is TGTGCCAGCAGCTTGATTAGCTTAGCTAACGAGCAGTACTTC.

The rearrangement uses TRBV7-3 and TRBJ2-7, with a weak D call TRBD1 (5 bases). With 0 bases removed from V and 5 bases from J, the gap between germline ends came to 11 bases. Germline CDR1 and CDR2: SGHTA and FQGTGA. CDR3 length: 14 residues. CDR3 in amino acids: CASSLTAGIHEQYF. The CDR3 DNA reads as TGTGCCAGCAGCTTAACTGCAGGGATCCACGAGCAGTACTTC.

The rearrangement links TRBV4-2 to TRBJ2-3, with TRBD1 as a possible D gene (5 bases). The CDR3 is made up of 14 amino acids. Germline CDR1 and CDR2: LGHNA and YNFKEQ. V lost 2 bases and J lost 2, with 8 bases in between. CDR3: CASSQQGFTDTQYF. For the CDR3, the DNA is TGTGCCAGCAGCCAACAGGGTTTCACAGATACGCAGTATTTT.

The chain employs TRBV5-1 and TRBJ1-3; a possible D gene is TRBD1 (6 bases). CDR3 length equals 13 residues. Germline V gene lookup returns CDR1 SGHRS and CDR2 YFSETQ. The V end was cut by 0 bases, the J end by 8 bases, with 9 bases between. The CDR3 spells CASSLDRVDTIYF. In DNA, the CDR3 is TGCGCCAGCAGCTTGGACAGGGTCGACACCATATATTTT.

This sequence joins TRBV7-6 and TRBJ2-2; maybe TRBD1 (6 bases). The germline V and J ends were trimmed by 4 bases and 1 base, with 13 bases remaining between them. Germline CDR1 reads SGHVS; CDR2 reads FNYEAQ. The CDR3 extends over 16 amino acids. In DNA, the CDR3 is TGTGCCAGCAGCTCCCAGTCACAGGGGAACACCGGGGAGCTGTTTTTT. Translation gives CASSSQSQGNTGELFF. Based on the CDR3 plus reference TRBV7-6 and TRBJ2-2, the full variable domain is GAGVSQSPRYKVTKRGQDVALRCDPISGHVSLYWYRQALGQGPEFLTYFNYEAQQDKSGLPNDRFSAERPEGSISTLTIQRTEQRDSAMYRCASSSQSQGNTGELFFGEGSRLTVL.

This clone was seen a handful of times. The rearrangement links TRBV6-5 to TRBJ2-7, with D unresolved. Germline loops: CDR1 MNHEY, CDR2 SVGAGI. The CDR3 totals 12 residues. V was trimmed by 6 bases and J by 0 bases, leaving 6 bases between them. The CDR3 nucleotides are TGTGCCAGCAGACAGAACTCCTACGAGCAGTACTTC. Protein sequence: CASRQNSYEQYF.